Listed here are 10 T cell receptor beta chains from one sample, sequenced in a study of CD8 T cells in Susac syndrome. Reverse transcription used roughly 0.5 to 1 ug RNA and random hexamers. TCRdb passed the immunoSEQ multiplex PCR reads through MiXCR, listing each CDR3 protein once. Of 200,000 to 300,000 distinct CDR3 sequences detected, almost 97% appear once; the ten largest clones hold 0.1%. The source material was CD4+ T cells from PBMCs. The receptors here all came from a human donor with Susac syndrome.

CDR3 protein: CASSLDRYEKLFF. The CDR3 DNA is TGTGCCAGCAGCTTGGATAGATATGAAAAACTGTTTTTT. The chain combines TRBV5-6 with TRBJ1-4; D gene ambiguous. This CDR3 contains 13 residues. Germline V lookup: CDR1 SGHDT, CDR2 YYEEEE. Trimming took off 0 bases at V and 6 bases at J, with 6 bases between the two ends. The whole variable domain, filled in from reference TRBV5-6 and TRBJ1-4, reads DAGVTQSPTHLIKTRGQQVTLRCSPKSGHDTVSWYQQALGQGPQFIFQYYEEEERQRGNFPDRFSGHQFPNYSSELNVNALLLGDSALYLCASSLDRYEKLFFGSGTQLSVL.

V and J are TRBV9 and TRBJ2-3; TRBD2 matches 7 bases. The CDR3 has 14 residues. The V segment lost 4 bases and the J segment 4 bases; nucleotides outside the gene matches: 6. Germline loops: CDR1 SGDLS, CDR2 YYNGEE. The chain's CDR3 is CASSRGGPPDTQYF. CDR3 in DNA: TGTGCCAGCAGCAGGGGAGGGCCCCCAGATACGCAGTATTTT.

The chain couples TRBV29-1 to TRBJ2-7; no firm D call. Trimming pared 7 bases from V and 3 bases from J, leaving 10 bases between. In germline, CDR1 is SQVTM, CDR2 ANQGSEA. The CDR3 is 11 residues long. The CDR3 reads CSANADYEQYF. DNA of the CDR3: TGCAGCGCTAACGCGGACTACGAGCAGTACTTC.

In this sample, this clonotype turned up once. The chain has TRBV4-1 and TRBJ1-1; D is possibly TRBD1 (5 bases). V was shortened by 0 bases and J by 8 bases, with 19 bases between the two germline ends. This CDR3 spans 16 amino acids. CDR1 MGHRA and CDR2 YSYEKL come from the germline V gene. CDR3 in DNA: TGCGCCAGCAGCCAAGAGAGGAGGGGAGAATTATGGGAAGCTTTCTTT. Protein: CASSQERRGELWEAFF.

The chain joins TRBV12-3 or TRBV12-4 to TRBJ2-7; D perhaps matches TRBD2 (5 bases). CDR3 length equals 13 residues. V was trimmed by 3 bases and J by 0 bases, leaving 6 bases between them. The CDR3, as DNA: TGTGCCAGCAGTTTTACTAGCTCCTACGAGCAGTACTTC. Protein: CASSFTSSYEQYF.

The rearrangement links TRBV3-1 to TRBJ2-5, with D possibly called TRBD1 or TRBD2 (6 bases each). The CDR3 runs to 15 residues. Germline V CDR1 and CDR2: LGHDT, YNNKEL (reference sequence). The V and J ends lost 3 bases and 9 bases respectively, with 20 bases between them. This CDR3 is CASSHDQTLEGAQYF. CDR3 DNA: TGTGCCAGCAGCCACGACCAGACCCTGGAGGGGGCCCAGTACTTC.

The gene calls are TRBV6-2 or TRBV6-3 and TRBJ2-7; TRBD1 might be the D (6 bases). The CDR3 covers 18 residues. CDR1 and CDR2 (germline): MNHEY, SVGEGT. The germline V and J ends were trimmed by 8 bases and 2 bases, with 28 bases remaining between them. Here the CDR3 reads CASRPLGQFSYIAYEQYF. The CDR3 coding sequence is TGTGCCAGCCGACCTCTAGGACAGTTTTCGTATATTGCCTACGAGCAGTACTTC.

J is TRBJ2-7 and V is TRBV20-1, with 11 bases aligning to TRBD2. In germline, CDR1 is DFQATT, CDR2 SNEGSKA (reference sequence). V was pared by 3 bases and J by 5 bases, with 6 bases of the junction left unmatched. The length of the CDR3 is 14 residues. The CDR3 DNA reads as TGCAGTGCTAGTTCTAGCGGGAGGCTCGACGAGCAGTACTTC. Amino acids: CSASSSGRLDEQYF.

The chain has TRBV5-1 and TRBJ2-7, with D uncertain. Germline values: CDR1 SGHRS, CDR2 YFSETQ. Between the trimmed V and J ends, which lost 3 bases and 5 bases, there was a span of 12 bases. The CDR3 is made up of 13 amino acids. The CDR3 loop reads CASSSTPRDEQYF. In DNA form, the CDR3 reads TGCGCCAGCAGCTCAACCCCCCGGGACGAGCAGTACTTC.

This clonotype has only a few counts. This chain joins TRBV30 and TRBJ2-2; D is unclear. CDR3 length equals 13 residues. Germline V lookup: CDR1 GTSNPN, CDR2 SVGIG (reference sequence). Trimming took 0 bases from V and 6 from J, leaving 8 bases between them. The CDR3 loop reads CAWSVLGSGELFF. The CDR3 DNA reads TGTGCCTGGAGTGTTCTCGGCTCCGGGGAGCTGTTTTTT.